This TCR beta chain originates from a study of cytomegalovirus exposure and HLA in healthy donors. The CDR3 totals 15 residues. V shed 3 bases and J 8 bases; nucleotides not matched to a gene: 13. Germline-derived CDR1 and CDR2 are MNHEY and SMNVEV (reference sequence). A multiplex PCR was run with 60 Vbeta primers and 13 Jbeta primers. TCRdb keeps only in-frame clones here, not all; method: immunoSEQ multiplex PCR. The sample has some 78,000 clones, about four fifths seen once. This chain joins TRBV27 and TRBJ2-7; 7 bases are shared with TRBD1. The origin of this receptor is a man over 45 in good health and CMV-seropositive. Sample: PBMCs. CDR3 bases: TGTGCCAGCAGTTTCGCGTGGACAGGTATAGGGAAGCAGTACTTC. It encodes CASSFAWTGIGKQYF.